The clone carrying this T cell receptor (beta chain) was seen a single time. V dropped 2 bases and J dropped 1 base, with 3 bases sitting between them. Germline loops: CDR1 SGHRS, CDR2 YFSETQ. This CDR3 comprises 12 residues. Repertoires were generated with immunoSEQ multiplex PCR, while TCRdb's copy carries only in-frame clones and drops some. This table has about 1 million clones, 65% to 75% appearing once. The sample is drawn from a study of shared clonotypes between healthy human individuals. The TCR was taken from a man aged 18 to 30 in good health. V gene TRBV5-1 combines with J gene TRBJ1-1; the D is unclear. Sequencing was performed on memory CD4+ T cells sorted from blood. Subset: CD45RA-negative fraction. The CDR3 DNA sequence: TGCGCCAGCAGCTTCAGGAACACTGAAGCTTTCTTT. Protein: CASSFRNTEAFF.